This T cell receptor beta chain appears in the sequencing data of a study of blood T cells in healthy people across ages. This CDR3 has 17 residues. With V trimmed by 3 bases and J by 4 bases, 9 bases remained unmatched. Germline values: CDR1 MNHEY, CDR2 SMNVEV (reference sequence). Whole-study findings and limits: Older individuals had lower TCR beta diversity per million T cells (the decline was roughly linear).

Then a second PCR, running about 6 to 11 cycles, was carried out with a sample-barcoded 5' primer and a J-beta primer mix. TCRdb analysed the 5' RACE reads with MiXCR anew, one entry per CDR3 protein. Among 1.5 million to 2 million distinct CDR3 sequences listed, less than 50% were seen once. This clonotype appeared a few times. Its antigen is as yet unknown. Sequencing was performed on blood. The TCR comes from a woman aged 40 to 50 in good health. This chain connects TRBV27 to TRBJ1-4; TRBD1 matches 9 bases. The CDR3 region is CASSFLGDRANNEKLFF. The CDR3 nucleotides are TGTGCCAGCAGTTTCTTGGGGGACAGGGCGAATAATGAAAAACTGTTTTTT.